This TCR beta chain was obtained from a study of cytomegalovirus exposure and HLA in healthy donors. General study results and limits: Data from an earlier analysis indicated that most TCR beta V segments were productive either about 90% or about 30% of the time. Some V segments could not be told apart, so they were left out, TRBV6-2 and TRBV6-3 among them. A later examination showed that TCR association rates differed by HLA locus, with DRB1 most and HLA-C fewest. Sequencing depth roughly uniform across donors was assumed in presence/absence analyses.

Turning to this clone: The target antigen is unknown.

This CDR3 has 14 residues. Germline V gene sequence: CDR1 MNHEY, CDR2 SMNVEV (reference sequence). The trim removed 0 bases at V and 6 bases at J, leaving 3 bases unmatched. PCR amplification relied on 60 Vbeta primers (plus 13 Jbeta primers). Only in-frame clones appear in the TCRdb table, and some are missing; sequencing was by immunoSEQ multiplex PCR. The sample has around 130,000 clones, about four fifths seen once; the top ten hold approximately 1.5%. The sample consisted of PBMCs. The clonotype was recovered from a woman under 30 in good health and CMV-seronegative. The V and J genes are TRBV27 and TRBJ1-2; the match to TRBD1 covers 8 bases. The CDR3 DNA reads TGTGCCAGCAGTTTATCGGCAGGGGGCCATGGCTACACCTTC. This sequence encodes CASSLSAGGHGYTF.